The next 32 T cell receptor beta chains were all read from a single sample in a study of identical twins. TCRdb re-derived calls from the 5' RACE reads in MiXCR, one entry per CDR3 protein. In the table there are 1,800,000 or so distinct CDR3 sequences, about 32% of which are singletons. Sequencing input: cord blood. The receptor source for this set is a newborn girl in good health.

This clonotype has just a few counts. CDR3 in DNA: TGCGCCAGCAGCTTGGGGGGGGGCCTCACTGAAGCTTTCTTT. Translated, it gives CASSLGGGLTEAFF. The gene calls are TRBV5-1 and TRBJ1-1, with D perhaps TRBD1 (6 bases). The CDR3 extends over 14 amino acids. The V and J ends lost 0 bases and 4 bases respectively, with 10 bases between them. The germline V gene encodes CDR1 SGHRS and CDR2 YFSETQ.

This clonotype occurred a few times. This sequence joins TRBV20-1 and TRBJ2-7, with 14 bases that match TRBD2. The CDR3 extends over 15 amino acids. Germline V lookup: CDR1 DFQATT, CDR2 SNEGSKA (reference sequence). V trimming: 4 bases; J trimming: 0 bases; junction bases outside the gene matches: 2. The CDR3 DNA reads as TGCAGTGCTACCGGGACTAGCGGGAGCTCCTACGAGCAGTACTTC. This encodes CSATGTSGSSYEQYF.

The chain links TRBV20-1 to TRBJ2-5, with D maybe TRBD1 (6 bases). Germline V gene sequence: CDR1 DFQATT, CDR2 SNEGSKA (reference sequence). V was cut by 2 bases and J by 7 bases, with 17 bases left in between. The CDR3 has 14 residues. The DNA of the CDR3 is TGCAGTGCTAGAAAACCCCAGGGGATTGGGACCCAGTACTTC. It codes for CSARKPQGIGTQYF.

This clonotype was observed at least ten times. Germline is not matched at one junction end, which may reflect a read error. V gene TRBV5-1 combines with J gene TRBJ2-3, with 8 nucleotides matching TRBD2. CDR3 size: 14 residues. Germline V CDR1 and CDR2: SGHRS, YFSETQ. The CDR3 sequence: CASSSRLATDTQYF. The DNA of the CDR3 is TGTGCCAGCAGCTCCCGACTAGCGACAGATACGCAGTATTTT.

CDR3: CASSQRRGGAYEQYF. CDR3 sequence (DNA): TGTGCCAGCAGCCAACGTCGCGGGGGGGCATACGAGCAGTACTTC. The chain carries TRBV3-1 and TRBJ2-7; TRBD2 agrees at 9 bases. V was pared by 2 bases and J by 4 bases, with 6 bases of the junction left unmatched. The CDR3 loop spans 15 amino acids. The germline gives CDR1 LGHDT, CDR2 YNNKEL (reference sequence).

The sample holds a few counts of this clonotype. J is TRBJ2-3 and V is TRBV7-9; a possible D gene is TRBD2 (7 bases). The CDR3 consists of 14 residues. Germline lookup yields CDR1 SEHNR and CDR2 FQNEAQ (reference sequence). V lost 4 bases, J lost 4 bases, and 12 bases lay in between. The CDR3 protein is CASSSYGGPDTQYF. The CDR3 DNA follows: TGTGCCAGCAGCTCATACGGGGGGCCAGATACGCAGTATTTT. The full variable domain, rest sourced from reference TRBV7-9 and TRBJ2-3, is DTGVSQNPRHKITKRGQNVTFRCDPISEHNRLYWYRQTLGQGPEFLTYFQNEAQLEKSRLLSDRFSAERPKGSFSTLEIQRTEQGDSAMYLCASSSYGGPDTQYFGPGTRLTVL.

The DNA of the CDR3 is TGTGCCAGTACCACGGGGACGGCCACAGATACGCAGTATTTT. Amino acid sequence: CASTTGTATDTQYF. The rearrangement uses TRBV19 and TRBJ2-3, with D perhaps assigned TRBD1 or TRBD2 (5 bases each). CDR1 and CDR2 (germline): LNHDA, SQIVND (reference sequence). The V end was cut by 7 bases, the J end by 2 bases, with 13 bases between. CDR3 length: 14 amino acids.

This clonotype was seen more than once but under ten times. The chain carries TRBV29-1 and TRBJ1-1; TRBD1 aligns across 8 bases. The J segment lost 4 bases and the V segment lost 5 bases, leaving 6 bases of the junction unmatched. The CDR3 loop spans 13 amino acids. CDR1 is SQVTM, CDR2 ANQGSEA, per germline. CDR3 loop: CSVTGQALTEAFF. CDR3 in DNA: TGCAGCGTTACGGGACAGGCCCTCACTGAAGCTTTCTTT.

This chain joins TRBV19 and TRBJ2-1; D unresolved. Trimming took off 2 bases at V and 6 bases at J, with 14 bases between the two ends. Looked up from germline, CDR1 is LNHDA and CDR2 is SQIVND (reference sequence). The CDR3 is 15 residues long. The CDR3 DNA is TGTGCCAGTAGTATAAGCGCCAACCCCCTCAATGAGCAGTTCTTC. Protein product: CASSISANPLNEQFF.

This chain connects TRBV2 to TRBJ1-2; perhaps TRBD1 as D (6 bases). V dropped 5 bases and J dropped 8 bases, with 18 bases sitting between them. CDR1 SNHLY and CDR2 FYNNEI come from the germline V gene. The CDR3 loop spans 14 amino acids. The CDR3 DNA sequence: TGTGCCAGCAGTACCTCAGGGGCTATGGAGGGCTACACCTTC. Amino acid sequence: CASSTSGAMEGYTF.

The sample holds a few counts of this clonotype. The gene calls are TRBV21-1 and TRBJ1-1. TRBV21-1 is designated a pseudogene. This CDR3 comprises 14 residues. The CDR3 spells CASSKPGIDTEAFF. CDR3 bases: TGTGCCAGCAGCAAACCGGGAATTGACACTGAAGCTTTCTTT.

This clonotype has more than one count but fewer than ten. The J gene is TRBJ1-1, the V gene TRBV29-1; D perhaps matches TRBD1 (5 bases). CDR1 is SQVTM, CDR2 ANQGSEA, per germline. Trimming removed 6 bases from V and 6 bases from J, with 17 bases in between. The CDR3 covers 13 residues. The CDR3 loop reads CSVAGRARAEAFF. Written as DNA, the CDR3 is TGCAGCGTGGCCGGCAGGGCTAGGGCTGAAGCTTTCTTT.

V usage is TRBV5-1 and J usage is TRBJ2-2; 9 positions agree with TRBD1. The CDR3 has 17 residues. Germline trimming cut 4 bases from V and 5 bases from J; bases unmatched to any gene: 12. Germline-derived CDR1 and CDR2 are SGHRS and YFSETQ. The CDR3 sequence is CASSASYRGRRTGELFF. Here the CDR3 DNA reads TGCGCCAGCAGCGCCTCATACAGGGGGCGAAGGACCGGGGAGCTGTTTTTT.

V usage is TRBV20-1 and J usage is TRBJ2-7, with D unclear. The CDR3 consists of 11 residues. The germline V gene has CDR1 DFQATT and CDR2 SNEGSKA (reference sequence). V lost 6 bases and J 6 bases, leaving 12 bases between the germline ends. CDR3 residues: CSAPAKFEQYF. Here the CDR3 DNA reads TGCAGTGCGCCGGCGAAGTTCGAGCAGTACTTC.

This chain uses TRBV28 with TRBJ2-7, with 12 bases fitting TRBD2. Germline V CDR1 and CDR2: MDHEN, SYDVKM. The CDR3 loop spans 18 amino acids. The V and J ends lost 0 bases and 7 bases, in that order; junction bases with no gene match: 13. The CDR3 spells CASSLWATSGSPDNEQYF. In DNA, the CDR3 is TGTGCCAGCAGTTTATGGGCGACTAGCGGGAGCCCTGACAATGAGCAGTACTTC.

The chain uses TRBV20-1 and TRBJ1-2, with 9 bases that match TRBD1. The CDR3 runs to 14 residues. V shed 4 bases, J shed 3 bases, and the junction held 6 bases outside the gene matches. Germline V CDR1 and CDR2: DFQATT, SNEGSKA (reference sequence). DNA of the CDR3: TGCAGTGCTATTCACAGGGGGCTGGACTATGGCTACACCTTC. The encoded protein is CSAIHRGLDYGYTF.

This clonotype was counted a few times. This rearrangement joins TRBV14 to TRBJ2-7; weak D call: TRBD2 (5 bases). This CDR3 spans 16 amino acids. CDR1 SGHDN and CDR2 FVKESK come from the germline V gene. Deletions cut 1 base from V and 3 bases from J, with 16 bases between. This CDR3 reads CASSQVDYQRNYEQYF. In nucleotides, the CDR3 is TGTGCCAGCAGCCAAGTCGACTACCAGCGAAACTACGAGCAGTACTTC.

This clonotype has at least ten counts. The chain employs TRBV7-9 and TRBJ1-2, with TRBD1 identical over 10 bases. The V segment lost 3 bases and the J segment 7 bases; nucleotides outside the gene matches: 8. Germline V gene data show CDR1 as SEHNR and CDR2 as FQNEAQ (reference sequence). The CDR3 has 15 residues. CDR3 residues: CASSFPPGQGPGYTF. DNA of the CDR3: TGTGCCAGCAGCTTTCCCCCGGGACAGGGGCCTGGCTACACCTTC.

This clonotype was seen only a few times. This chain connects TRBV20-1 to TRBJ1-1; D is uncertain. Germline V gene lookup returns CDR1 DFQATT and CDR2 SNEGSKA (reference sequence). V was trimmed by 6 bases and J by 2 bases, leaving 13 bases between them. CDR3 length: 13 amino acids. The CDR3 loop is CSANPFQNTEAFF. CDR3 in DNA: TGCAGTGCGAACCCCTTCCAAAACACTGAAGCTTTCTTT.

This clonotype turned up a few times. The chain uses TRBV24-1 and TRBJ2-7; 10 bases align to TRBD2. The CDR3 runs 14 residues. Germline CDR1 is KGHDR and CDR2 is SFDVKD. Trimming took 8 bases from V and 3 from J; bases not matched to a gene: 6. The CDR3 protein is CATNASGGLYEQYF. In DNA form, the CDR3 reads TGTGCCACCAACGCTAGCGGGGGCCTCTACGAGCAGTACTTC.

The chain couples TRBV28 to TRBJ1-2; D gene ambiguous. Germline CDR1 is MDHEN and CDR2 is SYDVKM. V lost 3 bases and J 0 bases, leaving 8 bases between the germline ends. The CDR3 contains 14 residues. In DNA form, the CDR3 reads TGTGCCAGCAGTTTTGGATTAGCTAACTATGGCTACACCTTC. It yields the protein CASSFGLANYGYTF.

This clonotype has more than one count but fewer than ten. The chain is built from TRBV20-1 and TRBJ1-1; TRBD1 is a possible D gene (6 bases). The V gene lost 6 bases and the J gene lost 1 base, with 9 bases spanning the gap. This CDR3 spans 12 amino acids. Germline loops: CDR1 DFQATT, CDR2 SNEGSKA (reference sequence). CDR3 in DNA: TGCAGTGCAGAGGGACAGAACACTGAAGCTTTCTTT. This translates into CSAEGQNTEAFF.

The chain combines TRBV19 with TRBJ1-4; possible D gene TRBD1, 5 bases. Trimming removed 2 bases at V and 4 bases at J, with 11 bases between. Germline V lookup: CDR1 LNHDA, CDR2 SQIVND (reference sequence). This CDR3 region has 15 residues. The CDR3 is CASSIRSGGNEKLFF. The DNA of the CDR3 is TGTGCCAGTAGTATAAGGTCCGGGGGTAATGAAAAACTGTTTTTT.

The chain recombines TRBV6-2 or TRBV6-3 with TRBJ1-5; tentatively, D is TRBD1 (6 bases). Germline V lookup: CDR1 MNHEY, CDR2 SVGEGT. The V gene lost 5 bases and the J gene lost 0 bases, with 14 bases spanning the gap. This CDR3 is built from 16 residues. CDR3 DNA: TGTGCCAGCAGTGACAGGCGCACATCTAGCAATCAGCCCCAGCATTTT. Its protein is CASSDRRTSSNQPQHF.

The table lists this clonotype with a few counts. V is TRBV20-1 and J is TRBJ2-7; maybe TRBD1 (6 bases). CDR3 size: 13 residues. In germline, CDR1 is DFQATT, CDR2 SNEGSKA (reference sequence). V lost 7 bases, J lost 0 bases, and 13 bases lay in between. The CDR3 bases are TGCAGTGGGCTGTACAGGGCCTCCTACGAGCAGTACTTC. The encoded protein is CSGLYRASYEQYF.

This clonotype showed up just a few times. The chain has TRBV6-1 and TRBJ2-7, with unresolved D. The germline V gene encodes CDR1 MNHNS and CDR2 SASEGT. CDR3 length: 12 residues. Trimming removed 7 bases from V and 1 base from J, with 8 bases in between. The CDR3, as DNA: TGTGCCAGCACCCACCGATCCTACGAGCAGTACTTC. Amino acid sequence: CASTHRSYEQYF.

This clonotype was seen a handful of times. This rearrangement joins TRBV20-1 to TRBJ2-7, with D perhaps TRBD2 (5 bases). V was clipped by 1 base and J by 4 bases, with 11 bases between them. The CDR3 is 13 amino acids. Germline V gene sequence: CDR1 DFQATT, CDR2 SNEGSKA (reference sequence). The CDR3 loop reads CSARGESGYEQYF. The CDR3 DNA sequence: TGCAGTGCTAGAGGGGAGTCCGGTTACGAGCAGTACTTC.

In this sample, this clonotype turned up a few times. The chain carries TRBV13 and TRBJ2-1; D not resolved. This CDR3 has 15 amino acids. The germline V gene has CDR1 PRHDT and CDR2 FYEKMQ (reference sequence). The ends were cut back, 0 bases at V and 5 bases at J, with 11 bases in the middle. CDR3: CASSLGLPDDNEQFF. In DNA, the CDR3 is TGTGCCAGCAGCTTAGGCCTCCCCGACGACAATGAGCAGTTCTTC.

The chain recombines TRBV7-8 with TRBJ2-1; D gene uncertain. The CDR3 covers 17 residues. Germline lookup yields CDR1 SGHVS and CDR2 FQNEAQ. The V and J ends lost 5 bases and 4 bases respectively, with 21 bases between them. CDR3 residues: CASSLFSRAQTYNEQFF. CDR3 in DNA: TGTGCCAGCAGCCTCTTCTCTAGGGCGCAAACTTACAATGAGCAGTTCTTC.

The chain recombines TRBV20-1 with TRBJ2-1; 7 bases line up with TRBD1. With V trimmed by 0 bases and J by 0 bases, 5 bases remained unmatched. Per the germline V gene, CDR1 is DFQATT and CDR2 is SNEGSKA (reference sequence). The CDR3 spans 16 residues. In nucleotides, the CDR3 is TGCAGTGCTAGAGATCCGGACAGGAGCTCCTACAATGAGCAGTTCTTC. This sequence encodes CSARDPDRSSYNEQFF.

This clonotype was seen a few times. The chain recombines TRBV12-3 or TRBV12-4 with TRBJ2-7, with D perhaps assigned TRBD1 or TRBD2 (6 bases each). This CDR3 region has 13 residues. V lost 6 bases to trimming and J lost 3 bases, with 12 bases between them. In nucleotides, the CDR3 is TGTGCCAGCAGGCGGGACAAAGTCTACGAGCAGTACTTC. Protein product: CASRRDKVYEQYF.

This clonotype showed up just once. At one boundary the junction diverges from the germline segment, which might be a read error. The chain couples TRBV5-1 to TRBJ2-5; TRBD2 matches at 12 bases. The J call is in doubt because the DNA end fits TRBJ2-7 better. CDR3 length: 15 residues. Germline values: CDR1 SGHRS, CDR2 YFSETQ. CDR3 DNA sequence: TGCACCAGCAGCGGGCAGACTAGCGGGAGCTTCGAGCAGTACTTC. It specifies CTSSGQTSGSFEQYF.